The 21 T cell receptor beta chains listed next were all sequenced from one sample in a study of cytomegalovirus exposure and HLA in healthy donors. This PCR relied on a set of 60 Vbeta primers and 13 Jbeta primers. This table comes from immunoSEQ multiplex PCR, and its TCRdb copy is limited to in-frame clones, with some not included. The sample includes fewer than 150,000 clones, around 75% of them seen just once. The sample comprised PBMCs. These receptors were collected from a man aged 40-49 years in good health and CMV-seronegative.

The gene calls are TRBV9 and TRBJ2-1, with D possibly matching TRBD2 (5 bases). V was trimmed by 0 bases and J by 8 bases, leaving 21 bases between them. The CDR3 has 17 residues. CDR1 SGDLS and CDR2 YYNGEE come from the germline V gene. The CDR3 region is CASSVEVRGTRLDEQFF. In DNA form, the CDR3 reads TGTGCCAGCAGCGTAGAAGTCCGGGGTACTCGGTTGGATGAGCAGTTCTTC.

The chain uses TRBV4-2 and TRBJ2-7; perhaps TRBD2 as D (6 bases). Germline CDR1 is LGHNA and CDR2 is YNFKEQ. The CDR3 is 15 residues long. V lost 0 bases to trimming and J lost 5 bases, with 14 bases between them. In DNA, the CDR3 is TGTGCCAGCAGCCAAGATCAGTGGTCGGGGGACGAGCAGTACTTC. This codes for CASSQDQWSGDEQYF.

The V and J genes are TRBV4-1 and TRBJ2-2; tentative D call: TRBD2 (6 bases). Germline-derived CDR1 and CDR2 are MGHRA and YSYEKL. This CDR3 is built from 17 residues. Trimming stripped 3 bases from V and 0 bases from J, with 14 bases between. The CDR3 coding sequence is TGCGCCAGCAGCCACCCTCGGGAGCCTACGAACACCGGGGAGCTGTTTTTT. Protein product: CASSHPREPTNTGELFF.

The V call is TRBV6-6, the J call TRBJ1-5; 8 nucleotides agree with TRBD1. The V gene end was trimmed by 4 bases and the J gene end by 4 bases; junction bases not matched to a gene: 3. CDR1 and CDR2 from the germline V gene are MNHNY and SVGAGI (reference sequence). This CDR3 is 14 amino acids long. The CDR3 here is CASSFWTGNQPQHF. The CDR3 nucleotides are TGTGCCAGCAGTTTCTGGACAGGGAATCAGCCCCAGCATTTT.

The chain joins TRBV10-3 to TRBJ2-1; 12 bases match TRBD2. With 7 bases clipped from V and 5 bases from J, the junction kept 9 bases outside the gene matches. The CDR3 runs 16 residues. Germline V gives CDR1 ENHRY, CDR2 SYGVKD. CDR3 sequence: CAITATSGSQNNEQFF. The CDR3 nucleotides read TGTGCCATCACCGCGACTAGCGGGAGTCAGAACAATGAGCAGTTCTTC.

This clone was found a few times. V usage is TRBV7-2 and J usage is TRBJ2-6, with 9 bases that match TRBD1. J gave up 6 bases and V 5 bases, and 11 bases lay outside the gene matches. The CDR3 totals 17 residues. Germline CDR1 SGHTA, CDR2 FQGNSA. The CDR3 DNA sequence: TGTGCCAGCAGCCCCCGGACAGGGGAAGTCTTGGCCAACGTCCTGACTTTC. It specifies CASSPRTGEVLANVLTF. Full variable domain (rest looked up from reference TRBV7-2 and TRBJ2-6): GAGVSQSPSNKVTEKGKDVELRCDPISGHTALYWYRQSLGQGLEFLIYFQGNSAPDKSGLPSDRFSAERTGGSVSTLTIQRTQQEDSAVYLCASSPRTGEVLANVLTFGAGSRLTVL.

This clone has only one observation. Other DNA sequences in this specimen translate into the identical CDR3. The CDR3 DNA is TGTGCCAGCAGCGTAGCTAGCGGGGGGGGTTACAATGAGCAGTTCTTC. This encodes CASSVASGGGYNEQFF. The J gene is TRBJ2-1, the V gene TRBV9; TRBD2 aligns across 12 bases. V was pared by 0 bases and J by 4 bases, with 2 bases of the junction left unmatched. The germline gives CDR1 SGDLS, CDR2 YYNGEE. The CDR3 extends over 16 amino acids.

The gene calls are TRBV27 and TRBJ2-7; D might be TRBD2 (7 bases). Looked up from germline, CDR1 is MNHEY and CDR2 is SMNVEV (reference sequence). The CDR3 loop spans 17 amino acids. The V end was cut by 0 bases, the J end by 3 bases, with 18 bases between. In DNA form, the CDR3 reads TGTGCCAGCAGTTTATCGAGGCCGAGGGGGGGAGACTACGAGCAGTACTTC. It translates to CASSLSRPRGGDYEQYF.

The chain employs TRBV6-1 and TRBJ2-7; 8 nucleotides agree with TRBD1. Germline CDR1 reads MNHNS; CDR2 reads SASEGT. Trimming at V came to 6 bases and at J to 2 bases, leaving 3 bases not matched to a gene. The CDR3 runs 13 residues. CDR3 in amino acids: CASRQGQAYEQYF. Here the CDR3 DNA reads TGTGCCAGCAGGCAGGGACAGGCCTACGAGCAGTACTTC.

J is TRBJ2-5 and V is TRBV7-2, with D tentatively TRBD2 (6 bases). The germline CDR1 and CDR2 sequences are SGHTA and FQGNSA. The CDR3 is made up of 14 amino acids. The germline V and J ends were trimmed by 3 bases and 2 bases, with 10 bases remaining between them. As DNA, the CDR3 is TGTGCCAGCAGCTTTAGGACTATGCAAGAGACCCAGTACTTC. It encodes CASSFRTMQETQYF.

This clone has just a few counts. V and J are TRBV5-6 and TRBJ1-1; 9 bases map to TRBD1. The CDR3 runs 14 residues. V shed 1 base, J shed 7 bases, and the junction held 5 bases outside the gene matches. Per germline, CDR1 SGHDT and CDR2 YYEEEE. The CDR3 here is CASSLPQGASEAFF. The CDR3 bases are TGTGCCAGCAGCTTGCCACAGGGGGCTAGTGAAGCTTTCTTT.

The chain links TRBV15 to TRBJ2-7, with D tentatively TRBD2 (5 bases). Trimming shortened V by 0 bases and J by 2 bases, and 17 bases separated the two germline ends. From germline, CDR1 is LNHNV and CDR2 YYDKDF (reference sequence). The CDR3 loop spans 17 amino acids. The CDR3 region has the DNA TGTGCCACCAGCAGAGATTTCCCGGGGAACGGACCCTACGAGCAGTACTTC. This encodes CATSRDFPGNGPYEQYF.

This chain joins TRBV30 and TRBJ2-1, with a tentative D call TRBD1 (5 bases). Per the germline V gene, CDR1 is GTSNPN and CDR2 is SVGIG (reference sequence). The V end was cut by 5 bases, the J end by 0 bases, with 8 bases between. The CDR3 totals 13 residues. The CDR3: CAWEQDSYNEQFF. In DNA form, the CDR3 reads TGTGCCTGGGAACAGGACTCCTACAATGAGCAGTTCTTC.

The gene calls are TRBV9 and TRBJ2-3, with TRBD2 matching over 7 bases. The ends lost 4 bases at V and 10 bases at J; junction bases unmatched: 9. The V gene's germline CDR1 is SGDLS and CDR2 YYNGEE. The CDR3 covers 13 residues. The CDR3 DNA is TGTGCCAGCAGCCCGTCGGGGGGTGCCGCGCAGTATTTT. It specifies CASSPSGGAAQYF.

The V call is TRBV9, the J call TRBJ1-1; a weak D match, TRBD1 (5 bases). The CDR3 spans 22 residues. V gave up 0 bases and J gave up 1 base, with 31 bases separating them. The germline CDR1 and CDR2 sequences are SGDLS and YYNGEE. The CDR3 loop reads CASSVALRLGDFSILKNTEAFF. The CDR3 DNA sequence: TGTGCCAGCAGCGTAGCTTTAAGGTTAGGGGACTTTTCCATACTAAAGAACACTGAAGCTTTCTTT.

This clone was counted between two and nine times. The genes are TRBV5-1 and TRBJ1-1, with D maybe TRBD1 (5 bases). V was trimmed by 0 bases and J by 0 bases, leaving 12 bases between them. The CDR3 is 16 residues long. Germline loops: CDR1 SGHRS, CDR2 YFSETQ. In DNA form, the CDR3 reads TGCGCCAGCAGCTTGGTTGGCAGGGTGATGAACACTGAAGCTTTCTTT. This encodes CASSLVGRVMNTEAFF.

V and J are TRBV7-9 and TRBJ1-3, with D tentatively TRBD1 (5 bases). Germline V lookup: CDR1 SEHNR, CDR2 FQNEAQ (reference sequence). V lost 4 bases to trimming and J lost 4 bases, with 17 bases between them. The CDR3 runs to 16 residues. CDR3 amino acids: CASSYGGFGVGNTIYF. The CDR3 region has the DNA TGTGCCAGCAGCTACGGGGGTTTCGGGGTCGGAAACACCATATATTTT.

The chain recombines TRBV7-2 with TRBJ2-5; weak D call: TRBD1 (6 bases). Trimming stripped 4 bases from V and 5 bases from J, with 23 bases between. Germline CDR1 and CDR2: SGHTA and FQGNSA. CDR3 size: 17 residues. CDR3 sequence reads: CASSSPGVVARGETQYF. The CDR3 DNA is TGTGCCAGCAGCTCGCCCGGGGTAGTAGCGAGGGGGGAGACCCAGTACTTC.

The CDR3 sequence: CAWRTQGSSYEQYF. DNA of the CDR3: TGTGCCTGGAGAACACAGGGGAGCTCCTACGAGCAGTACTTC. V gene TRBV30 combines with J gene TRBJ2-7; 7 nucleotides match TRBD1. This CDR3 comprises 14 residues. The V and J ends lost 3 bases and 0 bases, in that order; junction bases with no gene match: 5. CDR1 is GTSNPN, CDR2 SVGIG, per germline (reference sequence). The full variable domain, its missing parts supplied by reference TRBV30 and TRBJ2-7, is SQTIHQWPATLVQPVGSPLSLECTVEGTSNPNLYWYRQAAGRGLQLLFYSVGIGQISSEVPQNLSASRPQDRQFILSSKKLLLSDSGFYLCAWRTQGSSYEQYFGPGTRLTVT.

J is TRBJ1-5 and V is TRBV6-1; TRBD1 matches 9 bases. The junction had 6 bases not matched to a gene; V was cut back by 6 bases and J by 3 bases. Germline V gene data show CDR1 as MNHNS and CDR2 as SASEGT. The CDR3 has 15 residues. The CDR3: CASSWDREFNQPQHF. The CDR3 DNA follows: TGTGCCAGCAGCTGGGACAGGGAATTCAATCAGCCCCAGCATTTT.

The count of this clone is one. J is TRBJ2-7 and V is TRBV9; 7 positions match TRBD2. The CDR3 has 15 amino acids. Looked up from germline, CDR1 is SGDLS and CDR2 is YYNGEE. The V and J ends lost 0 bases and 5 bases, in that order; junction bases with no gene match: 8. Written as DNA, the CDR3 is TGTGCCAGCAGCGTAGGGGTTAGCGGGCACAACGAGCAGTACTTC. Translating gives CASSVGVSGHNEQYF.